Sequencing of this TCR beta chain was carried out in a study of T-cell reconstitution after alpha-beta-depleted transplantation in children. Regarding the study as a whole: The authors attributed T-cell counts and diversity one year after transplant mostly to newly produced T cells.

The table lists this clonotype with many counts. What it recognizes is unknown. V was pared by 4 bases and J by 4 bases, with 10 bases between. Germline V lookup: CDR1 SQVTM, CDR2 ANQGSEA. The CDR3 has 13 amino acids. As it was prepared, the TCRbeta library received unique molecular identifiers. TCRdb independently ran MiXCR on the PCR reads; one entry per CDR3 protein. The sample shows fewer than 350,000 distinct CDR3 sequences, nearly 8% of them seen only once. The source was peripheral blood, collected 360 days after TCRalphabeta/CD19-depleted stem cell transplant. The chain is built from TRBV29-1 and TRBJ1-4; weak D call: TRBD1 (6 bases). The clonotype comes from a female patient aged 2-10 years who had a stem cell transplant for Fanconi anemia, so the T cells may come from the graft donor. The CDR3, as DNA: TGCAGCGTTGGTGGACAGCTTAATGAAAAACTGTTTTTT. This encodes CSVGGQLNEKLFF.